This TCR beta chain was captured by sequencing in a study of blood T cell repertoires in COVID-19. Looking at the study overall: Specimens from acute and convalescent COVID-19 originated in the United States, Italy and Spain. T cells, B-cell-depleted T cells, or PBMCs supplied cDNA or gDNA.

Under the authors' procedure: The assay estimated nucleated cells by amplifying reference gene primers. Sequenced by immunoSEQ multiplex PCR; TCRdb stores in-frame clones only, minus some. V, J and clone size reflect that table, while D and trimming were determined from the DNA. The table lists 150,000 to 200,000 clones, approximately 84% of them singletons, with about 20% in the top ten. Source material: peripheral blood. This receptor was obtained from a woman at least 80 years old with acute or convalescent COVID-19.

CDR3 protein: CASSPATSSYEQYF. CDR3 in DNA: TGTGCCAGCTCACCAGCGACTAGCAGCTACGAGCAGTACTTC. The chain uses TRBV18 and TRBJ2-7, with TRBD2 matching over 7 bases. CDR1 and CDR2 from the germline V gene are KGHSH and LQKENI. The CDR3 has 14 residues. Trimming took 2 bases from V and 3 from J; bases not matched to a gene: 4.